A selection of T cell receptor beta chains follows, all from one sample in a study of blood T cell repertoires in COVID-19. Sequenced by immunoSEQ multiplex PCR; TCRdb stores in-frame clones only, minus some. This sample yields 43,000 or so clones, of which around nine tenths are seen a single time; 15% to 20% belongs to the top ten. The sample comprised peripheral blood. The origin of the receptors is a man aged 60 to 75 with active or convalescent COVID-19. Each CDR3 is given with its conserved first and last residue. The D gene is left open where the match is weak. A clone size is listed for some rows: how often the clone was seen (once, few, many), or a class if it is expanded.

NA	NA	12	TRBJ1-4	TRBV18	TGTGCCAGCTCACCCCCCTCGGAAAAACTGTTTTTT	CASSPPSEKLFF
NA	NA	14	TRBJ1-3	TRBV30	TGTGCCTGGAGTGTACAAGGGGGTGGAAACACCATATATTTT	CAWSVQGGGNTIYF
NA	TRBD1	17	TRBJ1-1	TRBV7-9	TGTGCCAGCAGCCTGGGTTTAGGGGGCTCAGGGGACACTGAAGCTTTCTTT	CASSLGLGGSGDTEAFF
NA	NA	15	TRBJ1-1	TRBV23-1	TGCGCCAGCAGTCAATCCAGGGGATGGGGCACTGAAGCTTTCTTT	CASSQSRGWGTEAFF
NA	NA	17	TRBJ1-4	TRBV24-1	TGTGCCACCAGTGATGGCAGGGCCGGCGCGACTAATGAAAAACTGTTTTTT	CATSDGRAGATNEKLFF
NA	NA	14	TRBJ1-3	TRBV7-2	TGTGCCAGCAGCTTAATGAGTTCTGGAAACACCATATATTTT	CASSLMSSGNTIYF
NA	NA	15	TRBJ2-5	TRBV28	TGTGCCAGCAGCCACTATGACCGTCTCGGAGAGACCCAGTACTTC	CASSHYDRLGETQYF
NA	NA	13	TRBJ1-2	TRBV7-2	TGTGCCAGCAGCTTAGAATACTCTAGTGGCTACACCTTC	CASSLEYSSGYTF
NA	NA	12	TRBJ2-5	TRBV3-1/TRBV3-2	TGTGCCAGCAGCTTGGGCCTAGCTATCCAGTACTTC	CASSLGLAIQYF
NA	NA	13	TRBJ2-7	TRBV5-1	TGCGCCAGCAGCTTGTCTTTTCAGGGGGAGCAGTACTTC	CASSLSFQGEQYF
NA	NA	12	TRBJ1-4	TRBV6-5	TGTGCCAGCGGGCGAACTAATGAAAAACTGTTTTTT	CASGRTNEKLFF
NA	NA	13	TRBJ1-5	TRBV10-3	TGTGCCACGAATCCGGTTGACAATCAGCCCCAGCATTTT	CATNPVDNQPQHF
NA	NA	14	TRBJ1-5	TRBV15	TGTGCCACCAGCAGGGAGCTGACAGATCACAACCAGCATTTT	CATSRELTDHNQHF
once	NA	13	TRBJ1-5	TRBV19	TGTGCCAGTATGGGCAGTAGCAATCAGCCCCAGCATTTT	CASMGSSNQPQHF
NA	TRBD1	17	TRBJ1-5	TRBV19	TGTGCCAGTAGTAGCGCAACGGGGACAGCGAGTTCTCAGCCCCAGCATTTT	CASSSATGTASSQPQHF
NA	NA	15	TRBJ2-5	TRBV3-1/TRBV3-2	TGTGCCAGCAGCCAAGTGTTTCAGGGAGGAGAGACCCAGTACTTC	CASSQVFQGGETQYF
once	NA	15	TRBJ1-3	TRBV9	TGTGCCAGCAGCCAGACAGTGTTCTCTGGAAACACCATATATTTT	CASSQTVFSGNTIYF
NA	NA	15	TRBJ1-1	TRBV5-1	TGCGCCAGCAGCTTGTCGTCAGCTAGGAACACTGAAGCTTTCTTT	CASSLSSARNTEAFF
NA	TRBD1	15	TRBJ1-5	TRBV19	TGTGCCAGTAGTATAAGACAGGGACACAATCAGCCCCAGCATTTT	CASSIRQGHNQPQHF
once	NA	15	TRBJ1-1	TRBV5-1	TGCGCCAGCAGCTGGGGAGAAGGAATGAACACTGAAGCTTTCTTT	CASSWGEGMNTEAFF
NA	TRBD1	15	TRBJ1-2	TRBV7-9	TGTGCCAGCAGCTTAGTAGGGACAGGACATTATGGCTACACCTTC	CASSLVGTGHYGYTF
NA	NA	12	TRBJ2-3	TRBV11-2	TGTGCCAGCAGCTTAGAGAGGGATACGCAGTATTTT	CASSLERDTQYF
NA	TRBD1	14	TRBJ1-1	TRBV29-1	TGCAGCGGCCGAAGGGACAGGGGGCGACCTGAAGCTTTCTTT	CSGRRDRGRPEAFF
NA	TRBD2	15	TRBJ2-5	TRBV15	TGTGCCACCAGCAGAGCGGGGGGTCACTCAGAGACCCAGTACTTC	CATSRAGGHSETQYF
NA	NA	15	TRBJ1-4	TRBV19	TGTGCCAGTAGTAGTCCGGGACACTATAATGAAAAACTGTTTTTT	CASSSPGHYNEKLFF
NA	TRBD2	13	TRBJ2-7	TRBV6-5	TGTGCCAGCACCGGGGGGGGCCTCTACGAGCAGTACTTC	CASTGGGLYEQYF
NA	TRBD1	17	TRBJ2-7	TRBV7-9	TGTGCCAGCAGCGCCCGACCCGGGACAGGCTACTCCTACGAGCAGTACTTC	CASSARPGTGYSYEQYF
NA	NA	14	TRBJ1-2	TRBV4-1	TGCGCCAGCAGCCTCCTCAGGGGTCCTCATGGCTACACCTTC	CASSLLRGPHGYTF
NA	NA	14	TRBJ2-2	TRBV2	TGTGCCAGCACCCTCTCTAGGAACACCGGGGAGCTGTTTTTT	CASTLSRNTGELFF
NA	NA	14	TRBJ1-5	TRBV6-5	TGTGCCAGCAGTTACCTACAGGGTGTCCAGCCCCAGCATTTT	CASSYLQGVQPQHF
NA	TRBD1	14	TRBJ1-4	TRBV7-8	TGTGCCAGCAGCGCCGGGACAGGGATTGAAAAACTGTTTTTT	CASSAGTGIEKLFF
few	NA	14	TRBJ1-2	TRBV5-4	TGTGCCAGCAGCTTGAGGGGGTTTAACTATGGCTACACCTTC	CASSLRGFNYGYTF
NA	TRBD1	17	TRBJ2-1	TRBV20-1	TGCAGTGCTAGTTCTCCCTTGGGGGACAGGGTCCTCGATGAGCAGTTCTTC	CSASSPLGDRVLDEQFF
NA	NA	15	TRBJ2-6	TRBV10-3	TGTGCCATCAGTGATACAGCCTCTGGGGCCAACGTCCTGACTTTC	CAISDTASGANVLTF
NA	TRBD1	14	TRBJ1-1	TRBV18	TGTGCCAGCTCAACTCAGGGGGGTAGCACTGAAGCTTTCTTT	CASSTQGGSTEAFF
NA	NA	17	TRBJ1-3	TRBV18	TGTGCCAGCTCACCACCGAATTCTCAGGGCTCTGGAAACACCATATATTTT	CASSPPNSQGSGNTIYF
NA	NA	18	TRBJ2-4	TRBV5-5	TGTGCCAGCAGCTTGGCACCCGGGGAAATAGAAGCCAAAAACATTCAGTACTTC	CASSLAPGEIEAKNIQYF
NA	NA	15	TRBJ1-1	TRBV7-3	TGTGCCAGCAGCTTAGGGTCCGGGATGAACACTGAAGCTTTCTTT	CASSLGSGMNTEAFF
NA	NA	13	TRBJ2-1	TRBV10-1	TGCGCCAGCAGTGACCCTGATGTCGGTGAGCAGTTCTTC	CASSDPDVGEQFF
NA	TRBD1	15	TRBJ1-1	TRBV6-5	TGTGCCAGCAGGCCGCTTACAGGGGGCACCACTGAAGCTTTCTTT	CASRPLTGGTTEAFF
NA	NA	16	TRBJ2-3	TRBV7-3	TGTGCCAGCAGCTTATTCGGGGGTGTACGGACAGATACGCAGTATTTT	CASSLFGGVRTDTQYF
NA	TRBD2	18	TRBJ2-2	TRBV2	TGTGCCAGCAGCACGACTAGCGGGGGGGCCGTAATGGCCGGGGAGCTGTTTTTT	CASSTTSGGAVMAGELFF